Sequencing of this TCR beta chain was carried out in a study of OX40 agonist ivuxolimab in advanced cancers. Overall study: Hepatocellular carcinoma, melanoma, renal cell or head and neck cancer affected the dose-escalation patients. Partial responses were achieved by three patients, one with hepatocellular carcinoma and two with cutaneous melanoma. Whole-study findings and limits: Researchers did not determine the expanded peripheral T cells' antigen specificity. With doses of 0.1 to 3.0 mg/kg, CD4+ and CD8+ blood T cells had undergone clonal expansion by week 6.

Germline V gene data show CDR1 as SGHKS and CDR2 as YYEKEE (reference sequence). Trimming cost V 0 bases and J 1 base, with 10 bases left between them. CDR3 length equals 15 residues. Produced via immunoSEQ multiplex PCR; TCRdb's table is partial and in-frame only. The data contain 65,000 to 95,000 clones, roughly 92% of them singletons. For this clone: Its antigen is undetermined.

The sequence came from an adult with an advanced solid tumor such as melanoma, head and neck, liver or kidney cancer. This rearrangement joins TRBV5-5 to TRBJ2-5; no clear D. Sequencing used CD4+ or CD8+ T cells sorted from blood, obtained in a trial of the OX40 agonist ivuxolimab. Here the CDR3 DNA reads TGTGCCAGCAGCTTGGCTCCGCAGGCCCAAGAGACCCAGTACTTC. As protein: CASSLAPQAQETQYF.